The 30 T cell receptor beta chains given below trace back to one sample, sequenced in a study of vaccination effects on CD4 cells after COVID-19. Here immunoSEQ multiplex PCR was the method, and the copy in TCRdb shows in-frame clones only, minus some. The sample carries 11,000 to 15,000 clones, roughly 78% recorded once. Their recognized antigens are unknown. Using viral peptide pools, the ViraFEST assay grew out antigen-specific CD4+ T cells prior to sequencing. Researchers isolated CD4+ T cells once roughly nine days of culture had elapsed. This individual tested PCR-positive for SARS-CoV-2 infection between March and December 2020. The vaccine given was either BNT162b2 or mRNA-1273, in two doses. Sequencing was performed on CD4+ T cells from PBMCs cultured with HCoV-NL63 spike peptides, taken after COVID-19 vaccination. The receptors were sampled from a human donor who had a prior SARS-CoV-2 infection.

The chain uses TRBV19 and TRBJ1-4; possible D gene TRBD1, 5 bases. The CDR3 has 14 amino acids. V was cut by 5 bases and J by 6 bases, with 13 bases left in between. Germline CDR1 is LNHDA and CDR2 is SQIVND (reference sequence). The CDR3 sequence: CASSSRGAYEKLFF. CDR3 DNA: TGTGCCAGTAGTTCCCGGGGCGCGTATGAAAAACTGTTTTTT.

This clone was observed a few times. The V gene is TRBV19, the J gene TRBJ1-2; possibly TRBD1 for D (6 bases). This CDR3 is 15 amino acids long. Per germline, CDR1 LNHDA and CDR2 SQIVND (reference sequence). V dropped 0 bases and J dropped 3 bases, with 11 bases sitting between them. CDR3 sequence reads: CASSIEQGSYYGYTF. The CDR3 DNA is TGTGCCAGTAGTATAGAGCAGGGGTCGTACTATGGCTACACCTTC.

This clone turned up a few times. V gene TRBV3-1 (or the pseudogene TRBV3-2) combines with J gene TRBJ1-3; D is uncertain. CDR1 LGHDT and CDR2 YNNKEL come from the germline V gene (reference sequence). The CDR3 spans 17 residues. V was shortened by 1 base and J by 0 bases, with 13 bases between the two germline ends. The CDR3: CASSQVGRSYSGNTIYF. The CDR3 DNA reads as TGTGCCAGCAGCCAAGTTGGCCGGTCTTACTCTGGAAACACCATATATTTT.

The CDR3 here is CASSQDNSRALFF. CDR3 DNA: TGTGCCAGCAGCCAAGATAATTCCAGGGCGCTGTTTTTT. The rearrangement uses TRBV14 and TRBJ2-2; a weak D match, TRBD1 (5 bases). The CDR3 covers 13 residues. Germline V gives CDR1 SGHDN, CDR2 FVKESK. V shed 0 bases and J shed 13 bases, with 12 bases lying between them.

This sequence joins TRBV2 and TRBJ1-4, with D hard to call. Per germline, CDR1 SNHLY and CDR2 FYNNEI. This CDR3 contains 15 residues. Between the trimmed V and J ends, which lost 6 bases and 4 bases, there was a span of 15 bases. In DNA, the CDR3 is TGTGCCAGCAGCCTTTACGGGGTTGATAATGAAAAACTGTTTTTT. Translating it yields CASSLYGVDNEKLFF.

As regards this clone: Other DNA sequences of this sample code for an identical CDR3. The rearrangement links TRBV28 to TRBJ2-7; 7 bases are shared with TRBD1. This CDR3 contains 12 residues. With 6 bases clipped from V and 6 bases from J, the junction kept 5 bases outside the gene matches. Germline V gives CDR1 MDHEN, CDR2 SYDVKM. The CDR3 is CASRETGTEQYF. CDR3 bases: TGTGCCAGCAGGGAGACAGGGACCGAGCAGTACTTC.

The rearrangement joins TRBV18 to TRBJ2-2; D remains ambiguous. Trimming stripped 3 bases from V and 6 bases from J, with 8 bases between. CDR1 is KGHSH and CDR2 is LQKENI in the germline V gene. The CDR3 extends over 13 amino acids. The CDR3 reads CASSPLEAGELFF. In DNA, the CDR3 is TGTGCCAGCTCACCGCTAGAGGCCGGGGAGCTGTTTTTT.

This chain uses TRBV7-2 with TRBJ1-1; D remains unclear. CDR1 and CDR2 from the germline V gene are SGHTA and FQGNSA. The ends were cut back, 5 bases at V and 1 base at J, with 8 bases in the middle. This CDR3 has 13 amino acids. The CDR3 sequence is CASSPHQNTEAFF. Here the CDR3 DNA reads TGTGCCAGCAGCCCGCACCAGAACACTGAAGCTTTCTTT. The variable domain in full, completed from reference TRBV7-2 and TRBJ1-1, reads GAGVSQSPSNKVTEKGKDVELRCDPISGHTALYWYRQSLGQGLEFLIYFQGNSAPDKSGLPSDRFSAERTGGSVSTLTIQRTQQEDSAVYLCASSPHQNTEAFFGQGTRLTVV.

The genes are TRBV10-3 and TRBJ1-2; D not resolved. Deletions cut 7 bases from V and 7 bases from J, with 13 bases between. The CDR3 spans 12 residues. CDR1 is ENHRY, CDR2 SYGVKD, per germline. CDR3 region: CAINGPEGGYTF. CDR3 nucleotides: TGTGCCATCAATGGCCCGGAGGGTGGCTACACCTTC.

This clone has just a few counts. The chain employs TRBV4-3 and TRBJ2-2, with 10 bases matching TRBD2. Germline V CDR1 and CDR2: LGHNA, YSLEER. The CDR3 is 16 amino acids. The junction had 10 bases not matched to a gene; V was cut back by 5 bases and J by 7 bases. This chain's CDR3 is CASSSASGRIFGELFF. The CDR3 region has the DNA TGCGCCAGCAGCTCGGCTAGCGGGAGAATTTTCGGGGAGCTGTTTTTT.

This chain uses TRBV6-2 or TRBV6-3 with TRBJ2-1; 7 bases fit TRBD2. Trimming cost V 4 bases and J 8 bases; bases outside gene matches: 14. The germline CDR1 and CDR2 sequences are MNHEY and SVGEGT. The CDR3 contains 16 residues. The CDR3 nucleotides are TGTGCCAGCAGTTCCCAGGGACTATGGGAGGTTGATGAGCAGTTCTTC. This codes for CASSSQGLWEVDEQFF.

This chain links TRBV11-3 with TRBJ2-1, with 11 nucleotides matching TRBD1. V trimming: 1 base; J trimming: 2 bases; junction bases outside the gene matches: 4. This CDR3 is built from 17 residues. The V gene's germline CDR1 is SGHNT and CDR2 YENEEA. The CDR3 DNA is TGTGCCAGCAGCTTAGGGGGACAGGGGGTTGCCTACAATGAGCAGTTCTTC. This translates into CASSLGGQGVAYNEQFF.

This chain links TRBV7-2 with TRBJ2-7; 7 bases are shared with TRBD1. V lost 5 bases and J lost 4; bases outside the gene matches: 8. The CDR3 is 14 residues long. The germline gives CDR1 SGHTA, CDR2 FQGNSA. The CDR3 DNA sequence: TGTGCCAGCAGCGCCACAGGGGCCGCGTACGAGCAGTACTTC. Translated, it gives CASSATGAAYEQYF.

The chain employs TRBV19 and TRBJ1-1, with a weak D call TRBD1 (6 bases). Trimming removed 3 bases at V and 1 base at J, with 9 bases between. This CDR3 has 14 amino acids. Germline CDR1 LNHDA, CDR2 SQIVND (reference sequence). The chain's CDR3 is CASSIDRWNTEAFF. Written as DNA, the CDR3 is TGTGCCAGTAGTATCGACAGGTGGAACACTGAAGCTTTCTTT.

The rearrangement uses TRBV5-1 and TRBJ1-1; the match to TRBD1 covers 7 bases. Germline lookup yields CDR1 SGHRS and CDR2 YFSETQ. The CDR3 is 14 residues long. Trimming cost V 5 bases and J 3 bases; bases outside gene matches: 7. CDR3 sequence: CASSTGTVYTEAFF. The DNA for the CDR3 is TGCGCCAGCAGTACAGGGACAGTATACACTGAAGCTTTCTTT.

The J gene is TRBJ2-1, the V gene TRBV27, with 8 bases aligning to TRBD2. Per germline, CDR1 MNHEY and CDR2 SMNVEV (reference sequence). Trimming removed 6 bases from V and 10 bases from J; junction bases left unmatched: 14. This CDR3 is 15 amino acids long. The CDR3 region has the DNA TGTGCCAGCAGGCAGCCGGGGGGGGCTGGGGGGGAGCAGTTCTTC. Protein product: CASRQPGGAGGEQFF.

The V and J genes are TRBV18 and TRBJ1-3, with D perhaps matching TRBD1 (6 bases). Germline V gives CDR1 KGHSH, CDR2 LQKENI. This CDR3 spans 15 amino acids. V lost 6 bases and J lost 2, with 14 bases in between. The CDR3 region is CASSPDSFAGNTIYF. The CDR3 nucleotides are TGTGCCAGCTCCCCGGACAGTTTCGCTGGAAACACCATATATTTT. Full variable domain (missing parts from reference TRBV18 and TRBJ1-3): NAGVMQNPRHLVRRRGQEARLRCSPMKGHSHVYWYRQLPEEGLKFMVYLQKENIIDESGMPKERFSAEFPKEGPSILRIQQVVRGDSAAYFCASSPDSFAGNTIYFGEGSWLTVV.

This clone was detected only once. This chain's CDR3 is CASSSGGHNYGYTF. The CDR3 nucleotides are TGTGCCAGCAGTTCAGGGGGGCATAACTATGGCTACACCTTC. This chain uses TRBV27 with TRBJ1-2; 7 bases are shared with TRBD1. The CDR3 is made up of 14 amino acids. Germline V gene lookup returns CDR1 MNHEY and CDR2 SMNVEV (reference sequence). Unmatched junction bases numbered 3, after V lost 4 bases and J lost 1 base.

The genes are TRBV30 and TRBJ1-3; D is unresolved. The CDR3 spans 14 residues. Germline CDR1 GTSNPN, CDR2 SVGIG (reference sequence). V was cut by 2 bases and J by 0 bases, with 8 bases left in between. CDR3: CAWSLVSSGNTIYF. As DNA, the CDR3 is TGTGCCTGGAGTCTAGTAAGCTCTGGAAACACCATATATTTT.

The chain recombines TRBV18 with TRBJ1-5; D gene uncertain. This CDR3 has 14 amino acids. The germline gives CDR1 KGHSH, CDR2 LQKENI. V was pared by 2 bases and J by 6 bases, with 11 bases between. In DNA, the CDR3 is TGTGCCAGCTCACCAGAGAGGTCGTCTCAGCCCCAGCATTTT. Encoded protein: CASSPERSSQPQHF.

The chain couples TRBV6-5 to TRBJ2-3, with D unresolved. V lost 6 bases to trimming and J lost 0 bases, with 10 bases between them. Germline CDR1 MNHEY, CDR2 SVGAGI. This CDR3 contains 14 residues. CDR3 amino acids: CASRMDLSTDTQYF. CDR3 DNA sequence: TGTGCCAGCAGAATGGACCTAAGCACAGATACGCAGTATTTT.

By sample share, this clone is large. The chain is built from TRBV7-9 and TRBJ1-2; no clear D gene. V lost 0 bases and J lost 2, with 7 bases in between. The length of the CDR3 is 14 residues. Germline V gene sequence: CDR1 SEHNR, CDR2 FQNEAQ (reference sequence). CDR3 sequence reads: CASSLASGNYGYTF. The CDR3 coding sequence is TGTGCCAGCAGCTTAGCATCCGGGAACTATGGCTACACCTTC. The full variable domain, completed using reference TRBV7-9 and TRBJ1-2, is DTGVSQNPRHKITKRGQNVTFRCDPISEHNRLYWYRQTLGQGPEFLTYFQNEAQLEKSRLLSDRFSAERPKGSFSTLEIQRTEQGDSAMYLCASSLASGNYGYTFGSGTRLTVV.

The CDR3 loop is CASSIRGQETQYF. CDR3 nucleotide sequence: TGCGCCAGCAGCATAAGGGGACAAGAGACCCAGTACTTC. This chain connects TRBV4-3 to TRBJ2-5, with D perhaps TRBD1 (5 bases). The CDR3 is 13 amino acids. Germline V lookup: CDR1 LGHNA, CDR2 YSLEER. The ends were cut back, 5 bases at V and 2 bases at J, with 9 bases in the middle.

The chain couples TRBV6-2 or TRBV6-3 to TRBJ1-2, with D possibly TRBD1 on 5 matching bases. V lost 5 bases and J 2 bases, leaving 6 bases between the germline ends. This CDR3 spans 12 amino acids. From germline, CDR1 is MNHEY and CDR2 SVGEGT. CDR3 coding DNA: TGTGCCAGCAGTGACAGCAACTATGGCTACACCTTC. It encodes CASSDSNYGYTF.

The chain links TRBV11-1 to TRBJ2-5, with D possibly TRBD2 on 6 matching bases. Trimming removed 5 bases at V and 0 bases at J, with 10 bases between. CDR3 length: 14 amino acids. Germline V gene sequence: CDR1 SGHAT, CDR2 FQDESV (reference sequence). The CDR3: CASSTGTHQETQYF. CDR3 nucleotides: TGTGCCAGCAGCACCGGGACTCACCAAGAGACCCAGTACTTC. The full variable domain, completed using reference TRBV11-1 and TRBJ2-5, is EAEVAQSPRYKITEKSQAVAFWCDPISGHATLYWYRQILGQGPELLVQFQDESVVDDSQLPKDRFSAERLKGVDSTLKIQPAELGDSAMYLCASSTGTHQETQYFGPGTRLLVL.

The V and J genes are TRBV30 and TRBJ2-4; D gene uncertain. The CDR3 has 13 amino acids. Germline-derived CDR1 and CDR2 are GTSNPN and SVGIG (reference sequence). V dropped 5 bases and J dropped 0 bases, with 8 bases sitting between them. The CDR3 DNA follows: TGTGCCTGGGGTGGGGTAGCCAAAAACATTCAGTACTTC. It yields the protein CAWGGVAKNIQYF.

The chain has TRBV18 and TRBJ2-3; no clear D gene. The V and J ends lost 6 bases and 2 bases respectively, with 15 bases between them. Germline CDR1 reads KGHSH; CDR2 reads LQKENI. This CDR3 is built from 15 residues. The CDR3 nucleotides are TGTGCCAGCTCCTGGAGTCGTTATTCCACAGATACGCAGTATTTT. It is translated as CASSWSRYSTDTQYF.

The V gene is TRBV18, the J gene TRBJ2-7, with D possibly matching TRBD2 (6 bases). Germline loops: CDR1 KGHSH, CDR2 LQKENI. Trimming removed 3 bases from V and 6 bases from J, with 12 bases in between. The CDR3 runs 13 residues. Here the CDR3 DNA reads TGTGCCAGCTCACCCCGACTAGTTTCCGAGCAGTACTTC. Protein product: CASSPRLVSEQYF.

This clone showed up just a few times. The J gene is TRBJ2-3, the V gene TRBV21-1; the table's D gene call, TRBD2, was not cross checked with the DNA. TRBV21-1 is a recognized pseudogene. CDR3 length: 14 residues. CDR3: CASSVPGNTDTQYF. Here the CDR3 DNA reads TGTGCCAGCAGCGTGCCGGGGAACACAGATACGCAGTATTTT.

This sequence joins TRBV5-1 and TRBJ1-2; TRBD1 is a possible D gene (5 bases). The CDR3 runs to 12 residues. V shed 5 bases and J shed 2 bases, with 7 bases lying between them. Looked up from germline, CDR1 is SGHRS and CDR2 is YFSETQ. The CDR3 region has the DNA TGCGCCAGCAGGGACACCAACTATGGCTACACCTTC. Residues: CASRDTNYGYTF.